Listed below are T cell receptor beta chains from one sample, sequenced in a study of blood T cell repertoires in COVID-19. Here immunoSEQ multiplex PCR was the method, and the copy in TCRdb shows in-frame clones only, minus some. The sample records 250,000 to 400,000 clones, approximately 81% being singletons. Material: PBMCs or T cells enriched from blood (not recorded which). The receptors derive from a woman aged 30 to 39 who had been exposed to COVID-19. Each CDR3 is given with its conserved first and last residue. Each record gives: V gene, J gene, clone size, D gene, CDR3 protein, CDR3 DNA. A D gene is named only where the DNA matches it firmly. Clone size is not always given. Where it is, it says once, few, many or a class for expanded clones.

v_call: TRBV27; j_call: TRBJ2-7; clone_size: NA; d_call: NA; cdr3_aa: CASSSSSSGEQYF; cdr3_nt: TGTGCCAGCAGTTCGTCTAGCTCCGGCGAGCAGTACTTC
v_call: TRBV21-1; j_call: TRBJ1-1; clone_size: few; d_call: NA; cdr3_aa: CASSTLTSQARTEAFF; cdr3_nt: TGTGCCAGCAGCACCCTAACATCTCAGGCTCGCACTGAAGCTTTCTTT
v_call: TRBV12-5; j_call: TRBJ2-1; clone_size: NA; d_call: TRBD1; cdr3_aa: CASGPRDRAYNEQFF; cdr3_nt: TGTGCTAGTGGGCCCCGGGACAGGGCCTACAATGAGCAGTTCTTC
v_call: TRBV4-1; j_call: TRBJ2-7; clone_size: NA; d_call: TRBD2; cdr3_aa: CASGGLAPGTYEQYF; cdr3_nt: TGCGCCAGCGGAGGACTAGCGCCAGGCACCTACGAGCAGTACTTC
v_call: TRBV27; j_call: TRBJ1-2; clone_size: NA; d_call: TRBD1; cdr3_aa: CASSFQGGAEGYGYTF; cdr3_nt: TGTGCCAGCAGTTTCCAAGGGGGCGCGGAAGGGTATGGCTACACCTTC
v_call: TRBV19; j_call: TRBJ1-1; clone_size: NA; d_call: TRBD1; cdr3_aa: CASSRTDRVVTEAFF; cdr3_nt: TGTGCCAGTAGTAGGACGGACAGGGTAGTCACTGAAGCTTTCTTT
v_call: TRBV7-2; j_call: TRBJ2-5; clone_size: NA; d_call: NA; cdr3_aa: CASSAEQRQETQYF; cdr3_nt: TGTGCCAGCAGCGCTGAGCAACGGCAAGAGACCCAGTACTTC
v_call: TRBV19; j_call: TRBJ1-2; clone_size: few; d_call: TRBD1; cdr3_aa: CASRKTTTGDYGYTF; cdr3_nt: TGTGCCAGTAGAAAAACGACCACAGGGGACTATGGCTACACCTTC
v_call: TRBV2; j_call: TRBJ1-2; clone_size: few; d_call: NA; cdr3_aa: CASSEFQVLNGHGYTF; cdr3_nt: TGTGCCAGCAGTGAATTTCAGGTGCTAAATGGGCATGGCTACACCTTC
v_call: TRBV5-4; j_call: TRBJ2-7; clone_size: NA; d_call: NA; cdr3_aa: CASSPDVRGKGEQYF; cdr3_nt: TGTGCCAGCAGCCCCGATGTGAGGGGGAAAGGCGAGCAGTACTTC
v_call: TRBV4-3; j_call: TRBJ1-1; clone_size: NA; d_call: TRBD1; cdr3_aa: CASTRGPNTEAFF; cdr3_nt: TGCGCCAGCACCAGGGGGCCGAACACTGAAGCTTTCTTT
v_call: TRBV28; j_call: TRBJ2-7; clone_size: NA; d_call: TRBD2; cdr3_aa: CASSLLGGLSYEQYF; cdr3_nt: TGTGCCAGCAGTTTATTGGGAGGGCTCTCCTACGAGCAGTACTTC
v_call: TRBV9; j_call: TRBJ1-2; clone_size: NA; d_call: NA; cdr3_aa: CASSVAPDYGYTF; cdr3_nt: TGTGCCAGCAGCGTAGCTCCCGACTATGGCTACACCTTC
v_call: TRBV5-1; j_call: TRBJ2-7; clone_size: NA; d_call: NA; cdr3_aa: CASSLEQGTYEQYF; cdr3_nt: TGCGCCAGCAGCTTGGAACAGGGAACCTACGAGCAGTACTTC
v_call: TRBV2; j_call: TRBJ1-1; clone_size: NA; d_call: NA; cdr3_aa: CASSEDRGSTEAFF; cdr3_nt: TGTGCCAGCAGTGAAGATCGGGGGAGTACTGAAGCTTTCTTT
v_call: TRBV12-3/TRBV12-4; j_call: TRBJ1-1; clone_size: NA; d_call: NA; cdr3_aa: CASNVQGTEAFF; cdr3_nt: TGTGCCAGCAATGTGCAGGGCACTGAAGCTTTCTTT
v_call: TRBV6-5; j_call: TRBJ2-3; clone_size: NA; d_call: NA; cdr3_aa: CASRPPSLKTDTQYF; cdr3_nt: TGTGCCAGCAGACCCCCTAGTCTAAAGACAGATACGCAGTATTTT
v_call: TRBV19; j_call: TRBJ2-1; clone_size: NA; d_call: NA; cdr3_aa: CASSINTGEQFF; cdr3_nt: TGTGCCAGTAGTATCAATACCGGTGAGCAGTTCTTC
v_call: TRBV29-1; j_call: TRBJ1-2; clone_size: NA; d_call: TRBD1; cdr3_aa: CSVEVAQGAGYGYTF; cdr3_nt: TGCAGCGTTGAAGTGGCGCAGGGGGCCGGCTATGGCTACACCTTC
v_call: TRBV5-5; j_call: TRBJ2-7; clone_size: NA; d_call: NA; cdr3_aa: CASSSLPGPPYEQYF; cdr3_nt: TGTGCCAGCAGCTCCCTTCCTGGGCCTCCCTACGAGCAGTACTTC
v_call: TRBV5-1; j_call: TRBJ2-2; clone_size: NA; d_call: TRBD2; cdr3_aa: CASSLVRLAVNTGELFF; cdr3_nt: TGCGCCAGCAGCTTGGTTCGGCTAGCGGTGAACACCGGGGAGCTGTTTTTT
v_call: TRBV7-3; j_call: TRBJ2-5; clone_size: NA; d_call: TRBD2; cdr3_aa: CASSPSALAGRETQYF; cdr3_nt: TGTGCCAGCAGCCCCAGTGCGCTAGCGGGACGAGAGACCCAGTACTTC
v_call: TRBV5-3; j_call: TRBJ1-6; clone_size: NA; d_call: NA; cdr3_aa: CARSLGRRRGLNSPLHF; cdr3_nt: TGTGCCAGAAGCTTGGGTAGGCGCCGGGGGTTAAATTCACCCCTCCACTTT
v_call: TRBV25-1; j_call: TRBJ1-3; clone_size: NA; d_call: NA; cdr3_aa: CASRYWQGSNTIYF; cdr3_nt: TGTGCCAGCAGATATTGGCAGGGGTCAAACACCATATATTTT
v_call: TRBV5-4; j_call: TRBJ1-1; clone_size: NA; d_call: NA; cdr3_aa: CASSLKGASTEAFF; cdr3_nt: TGTGCCAGCAGCTTGAAAGGGGCATCAACTGAAGCTTTCTTT
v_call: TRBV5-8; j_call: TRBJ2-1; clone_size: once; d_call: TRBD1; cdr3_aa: CASSLRVGQGAAEQFF; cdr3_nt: TGTGCCAGCAGCTTAAGGGTCGGACAGGGGGCAGCCGAGCAGTTCTTC
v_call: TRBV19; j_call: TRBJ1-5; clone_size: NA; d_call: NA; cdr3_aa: CASSIVADSNQPQHF; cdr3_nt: TGTGCCAGTAGTATAGTGGCAGATAGCAATCAGCCCCAGCATTTT
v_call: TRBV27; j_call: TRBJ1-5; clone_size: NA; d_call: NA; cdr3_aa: CASSRESDRQPQHF; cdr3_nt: TGTGCCAGCAGTCGCGAGAGCGACCGGCAGCCCCAGCATTTT
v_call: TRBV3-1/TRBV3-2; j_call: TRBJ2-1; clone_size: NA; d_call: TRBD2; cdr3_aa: CASSQRIGTTIFGEQFF; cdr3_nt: TGTGCCAGCAGCCAAAGGATAGGGACTACCATTTTTGGTGAGCAGTTCTTC
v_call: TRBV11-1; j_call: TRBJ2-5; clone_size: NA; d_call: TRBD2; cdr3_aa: CASSLGRTSGETQYF; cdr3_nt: TGTGCCAGCAGCTTAGGGCGGACTAGCGGAGAGACCCAGTACTTC
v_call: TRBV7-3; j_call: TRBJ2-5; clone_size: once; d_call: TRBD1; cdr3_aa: CASSLTLGQRETQYF; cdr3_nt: TGTGCCAGCAGCCTAACCCTGGGACAGAGGGAGACCCAGTACTTC
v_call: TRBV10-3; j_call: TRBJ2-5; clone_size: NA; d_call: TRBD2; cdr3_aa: CAARGDYPQETQYF; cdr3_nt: TGTGCCGCCCGGGGGGATTATCCCCAAGAGACCCAGTACTTC
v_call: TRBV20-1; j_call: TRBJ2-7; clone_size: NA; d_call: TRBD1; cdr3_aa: CSASTGYEQYF; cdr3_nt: TGCAGTGCTTCGACAGGGTACGAGCAGTACTTC
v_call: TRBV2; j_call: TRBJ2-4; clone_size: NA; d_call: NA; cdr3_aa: CASSEGRMVNIQYF; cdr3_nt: TGTGCCAGCAGTGAAGGGAGAATGGTAAACATTCAGTACTTC
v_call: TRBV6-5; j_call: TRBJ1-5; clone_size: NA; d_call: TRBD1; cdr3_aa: CASRVTGADNQPQHF; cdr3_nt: TGTGCCAGCAGGGTGACAGGGGCGGATAACCAGCCCCAGCATTTT
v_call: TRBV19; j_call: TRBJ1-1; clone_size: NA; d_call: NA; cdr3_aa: CASSGVLGGTEAFF; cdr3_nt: TGTGCCAGTAGTGGGGTTTTAGGGGGCACTGAAGCTTTCTTT
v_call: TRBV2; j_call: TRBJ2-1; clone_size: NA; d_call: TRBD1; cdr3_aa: CASNFVGQGENEQFF; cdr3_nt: TGTGCCAGCAATTTTGTGGGACAGGGGGAAAATGAGCAGTTCTTC
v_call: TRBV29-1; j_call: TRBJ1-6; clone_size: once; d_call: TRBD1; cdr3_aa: CSVRTGGQNSPLHF; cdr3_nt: TGCAGCGTCAGGACAGGAGGTCAGAATTCACCCCTCCACTTT
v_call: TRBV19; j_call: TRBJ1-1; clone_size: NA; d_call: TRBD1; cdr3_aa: CATQTPRTGLGTEAFF; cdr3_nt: TGTGCCACCCAAACCCCAAGGACAGGTCTTGGCACTGAAGCTTTCTTT
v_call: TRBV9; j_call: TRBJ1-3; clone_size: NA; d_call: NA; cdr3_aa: CASSRFSGNTIYF; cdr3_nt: TGTGCCAGCTCCCGGTTTTCCGGAAACACCATATATTTT
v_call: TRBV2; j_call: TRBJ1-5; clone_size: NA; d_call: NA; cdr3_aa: CASTEQGSDQPQHF; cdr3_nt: TGTGCCAGCACGGAACAGGGAAGCGATCAGCCCCAGCATTTT
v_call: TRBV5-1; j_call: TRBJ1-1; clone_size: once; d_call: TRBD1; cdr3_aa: CASSRTGGSLDTEAFF; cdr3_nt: TGCGCCAGCAGCCGTACAGGGGGCAGTTTGGACACTGAAGCTTTCTTT
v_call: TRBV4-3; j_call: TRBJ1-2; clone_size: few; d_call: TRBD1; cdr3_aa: CASSPSRDREYGYTF; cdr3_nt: TGCGCCAGCAGCCCCTCCCGGGACAGGGAATATGGCTACACCTTC
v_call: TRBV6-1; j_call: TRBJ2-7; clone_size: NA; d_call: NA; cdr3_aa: CASSEVPTYEQYF; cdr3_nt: TGTGCCAGCAGTGAAGTACCTACCTACGAGCAGTACTTC
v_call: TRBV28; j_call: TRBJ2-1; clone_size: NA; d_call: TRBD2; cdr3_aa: CASSRTSGRTREQFF; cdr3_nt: TGTGCCAGCAGTAGGACTAGCGGGAGGACGAGAGAGCAGTTCTTC
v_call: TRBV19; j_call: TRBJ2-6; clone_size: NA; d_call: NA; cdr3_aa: CASSIGQGANVLTF; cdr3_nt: TGTGCCAGTAGTATTGGACAGGGGGCCAACGTCCTGACTTTC
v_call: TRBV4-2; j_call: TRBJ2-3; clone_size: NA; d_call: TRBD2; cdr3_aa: CASSDSGGADTQYF; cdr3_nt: TGTGCCAGCAGCGATAGCGGGGGGGCGGATACGCAGTATTTT
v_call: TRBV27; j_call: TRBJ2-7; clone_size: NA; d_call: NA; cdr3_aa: CASSLVDSGDEQYF; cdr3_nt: TGTGCCAGCAGTTTAGTTGATTCAGGGGACGAGCAGTACTTC
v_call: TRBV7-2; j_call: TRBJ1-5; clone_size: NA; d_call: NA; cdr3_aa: CASSLTDSNNQPQHF; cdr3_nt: TGTGCCAGCAGCTTGACGGACTCAAACAATCAGCCCCAGCATTTT
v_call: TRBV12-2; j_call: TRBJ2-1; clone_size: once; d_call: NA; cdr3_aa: CASRPTSGPSYDYNEQFF; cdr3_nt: TGTGCAAGTCGTCCGACTAGCGGCCCGTCCTATGATTACAATGAGCAGTTCTTC
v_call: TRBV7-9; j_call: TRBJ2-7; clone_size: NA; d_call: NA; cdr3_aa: CASTSDSFYEQYF; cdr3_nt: TGTGCCAGCACCTCCGACAGCTTCTACGAGCAGTACTTC
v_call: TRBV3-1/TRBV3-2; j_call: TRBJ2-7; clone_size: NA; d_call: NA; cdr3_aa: CASSQSSGQSYEQYF; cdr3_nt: TGTGCCAGCAGCCAAAGTTCTGGACAGTCCTACGAGCAGTACTTC
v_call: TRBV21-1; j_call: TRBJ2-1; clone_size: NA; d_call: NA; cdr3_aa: CASMRELYNEQFF; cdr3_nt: TGTGCCAGTATGCGGGAACTATACAATGAGCAGTTCTTC
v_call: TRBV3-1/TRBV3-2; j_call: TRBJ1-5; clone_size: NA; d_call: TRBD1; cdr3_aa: CASSQGQGGSNQPQHF; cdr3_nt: TGTGCCAGCAGCCAAGGACAGGGTGGGAGCAATCAGCCCCAGCATTTT
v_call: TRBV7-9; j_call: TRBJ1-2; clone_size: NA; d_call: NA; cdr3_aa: CASSLSGNGGYTF; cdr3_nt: TGTGCCAGCAGCTTATCGGGGAATGGTGGCTACACCTTC
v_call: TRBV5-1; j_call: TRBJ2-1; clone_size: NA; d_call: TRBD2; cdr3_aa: CASSLIAGGINEQFF; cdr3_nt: TGCGCCAGCAGCTTGATAGCGGGAGGGATTAATGAGCAGTTCTTC
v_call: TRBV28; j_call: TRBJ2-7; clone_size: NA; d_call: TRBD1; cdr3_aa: CASSFMQVQGMGEQYF; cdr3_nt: TGTGCCAGCAGCTTTATGCAAGTACAGGGGATGGGAGAGCAGTACTTC
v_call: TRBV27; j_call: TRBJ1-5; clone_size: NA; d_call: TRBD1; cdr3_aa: CASRGQGNQPQHF; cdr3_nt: TGTGCCAGCAGGGGACAGGGTAACCAGCCCCAGCATTTT
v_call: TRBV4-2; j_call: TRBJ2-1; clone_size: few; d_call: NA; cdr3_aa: CASSQEYGSYNEQFF; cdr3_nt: TGTGCCAGCAGCCAAGAGTACGGGTCCTACAATGAGCAGTTCTTC
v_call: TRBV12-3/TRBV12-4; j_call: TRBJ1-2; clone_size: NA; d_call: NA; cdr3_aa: CASSLWGVYGYTF; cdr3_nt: TGTGCCAGCAGTTTGTGGGGCGTCTATGGCTACACCTTC